The 16 T cell receptor beta chains below were found in one sample sequenced in a study of type 1 regulatory T cells. Study-level findings and limits: Compared with non-Tr1 cells, Tr1 cells showed a narrower TCR repertoire.

TCRdb called the reads again in MiXCR, with one record for every CDR3 protein. This sample has tens of thousands of distinct CDR3 sequences, with about a fifth found just once. Which antigens these TCRs recognize remains unknown. Sequencing was performed on cultured type 1 regulatory T (Tr1) cells, either the whole culture or a sorted fraction (not recorded which). Receptors originate from a human donor in good health.

In its sample, this clonotype was seen many times. The J gene is TRBJ2-5, the V gene TRBV7-2; no clear D gene. The CDR3 contains 12 residues. Germline assignment: CDR1 SGHTA and CDR2 FQGNSA. Trimming pared 5 bases from V and 7 bases from J, leaving 11 bases between. The CDR3, as DNA: TGTGCCAGCAGCAGCAAATCTTTGACCCAGTACTTC. Translation: CASSSKSLTQYF.

A remark on this clonotype: Germline and junction disagree at one end, which may indicate a read error. The chain joins TRBV20-1 to TRBJ2-5, with TRBD1 identical over 9 bases. This CDR3 spans 17 amino acids. The germline CDR1 and CDR2 sequences are DFQATT and SNEGSKA (reference sequence). The CDR3, as DNA: TGCAGTGCTAGAGATCTGGGACAGGGCACTCTTCAAGAGACCAAGTACTTC. As protein: CSARDLGQGTLQETKYF.

At least ten counts were recorded for this clonotype. This chain connects TRBV29-1 to TRBJ2-3, with TRBD2 as a possible D gene (6 bases). The germline V gene has CDR1 SQVTM and CDR2 ANQGSEA. The CDR3 has 13 amino acids. V was pared by 5 bases and J by 5 bases, with 14 bases between. This chain's CDR3 is CSVTAQGGDTQYF. In nucleotides, the CDR3 is TGCAGCGTTACCGCCCAGGGAGGAGATACGCAGTATTTT.

In its sample, this clonotype was seen many times. The chain is built from TRBV29-1 and TRBJ2-3; D possibly corresponds to TRBD1 (6 bases). This CDR3 contains 16 residues. Trimming took 4 bases from V and 2 from J, leaving 19 bases between them. Per germline, CDR1 SQVTM and CDR2 ANQGSEA. CDR3 bases: TGCAGCGTTGCTGACAGGCGGGTTGGCCACACAGATACGCAGTATTTT. Translated: CSVADRRVGHTDTQYF.

The CDR3 here is CASSPDHRVFDTQYF. As DNA, the CDR3 is TGTGCCAGCAGCCCAGACCACAGGGTCTTCGATACGCAGTATTTT. The chain has TRBV7-2 and TRBJ2-3, with TRBD1 as a possible D gene (6 bases). The CDR3 runs to 15 residues. Trimming shortened V by 5 bases and J by 6 bases, and 18 bases separated the two germline ends. Germline V gene sequence: CDR1 SGHTA, CDR2 FQGNSA. Filled out from reference TRBV7-2 and TRBJ2-3, the complete variable domain reads GAGVSQSPSNKVTEKGKDVELRCDPISGHTALYWYRQSLGQGLEFLIYFQGNSAPDKSGLPSDRFSAERTGGSVSTLTIQRTQQEDSAVYLCASSPDHRVFDTQYFGPGTRLTVL.

Concerning this clonotype itself: The junction does not match germline at one end; this may be a read error. The CDR3 DNA reads as TGTGTCAGCACTGGGTCGTGGGGCTACACCTTC. Residues: CVSTGSWGYTF. V and J are TRBV3-1 and TRBJ1-2; D not resolved. The germline CDR1 and CDR2 sequences are LGHDT and YNNKEL (reference sequence). The CDR3 sequence is 11 residues long.

This clonotype appeared many times. V usage is TRBV7-9 and J usage is TRBJ2-4; D gene unclear. The V end was cut by 5 bases, the J end by 7 bases, with 9 bases between. Germline assignment: CDR1 SEHNR and CDR2 FQNEAQ (reference sequence). The CDR3 spans 12 residues. The CDR3 sequence is CASSPQANIQYF. The CDR3 region has the DNA TGTGCCAGCAGCCCACAAGCTAACATTCAGTACTTC.

V and J are TRBV12-2 and TRBJ2-5; TRBD1 is the table's D call and was not checked against the DNA. TRBV12-2 is classified as a pseudogene. This CDR3 region has 17 residues. The CDR3 sequence: CASRFRRDPASRETQYF. CDR3 nucleotide sequence: TGTGCAAGTCGCTTTAGGCGAGACCCGGCGAGTCGAGAGACCCAGTACTTC.

The rearrangement joins TRBV5-1 to TRBJ2-1; 7 bases agree with TRBD2. The germline gives CDR1 SGHRS, CDR2 YFSETQ. The length of the CDR3 is 16 residues. The V and J ends lost 4 bases and 5 bases, in that order; junction bases with no gene match: 12. The CDR3 spells CASSPLDRLANNEQFF. CDR3 bases: TGCGCCAGCAGCCCCCTCGACAGACTAGCTAACAATGAGCAGTTCTTC. Full variable domain (remainder filled in from reference TRBV5-1 and TRBJ2-1): KAGVTQTPRYLIKTRGQQVTLSCSPISGHRSVSWYQQTPGQGLQFLFEYFSETQRNKGNFPGRFSGRQFSNSRSEMNVSTLELGDSALYLCASSPLDRLANNEQFFGPGTRLTVL.

The chain couples TRBV9 to TRBJ2-1; tentatively, D is TRBD2 (5 bases). V shed 0 bases and J shed 0 bases, with 10 bases lying between them. Germline V gene data show CDR1 as SGDLS and CDR2 as YYNGEE. CDR3 size: 16 residues. The CDR3: CASSVALAYSYNEQFF. The CDR3 DNA reads TGTGCCAGCAGCGTAGCTCTAGCCTACTCCTACAATGAGCAGTTCTTC. Using reference TRBV9 and TRBJ2-1 for the parts outside the CDR3, the full variable domain is DSGVTQTPKHLITATGQRVTLRCSPRSGDLSVYWYQQSLDQGLQFLIQYYNGEERAKGNILERFSAQQFPDLHSELNLSSLELGDSALYFCASSVALAYSYNEQFFGPGTRLTVL.

The chain has TRBV3-1 and TRBJ1-5; no clear D gene. V was pared by 1 base and J by 2 bases, with 9 bases between. Per germline, CDR1 LGHDT and CDR2 YNNKEL (reference sequence). The CDR3 loop spans 15 amino acids. The CDR3 sequence: CASSQASQGNQPQHF. CDR3 bases: TGTGCCAGCAGCCAAGCGTCACAAGGCAATCAGCCCCAGCATTTT.

This clonotype was recorded a few times. This chain links TRBV29-1 with TRBJ2-7; 8 positions match TRBD1. The CDR3 runs to 15 residues. The germline gives CDR1 SQVTM, CDR2 ANQGSEA. The trim removed 5 bases at V and 0 bases at J, leaving 9 bases unmatched. For the CDR3, the DNA is TGCAGCGTTTTGTACGGGGACAGGAGCTCCTACGAGCAGTACTTC. This translates into CSVLYGDRSSYEQYF.

The chain carries TRBV5-1 and TRBJ2-1; no clear D. CDR1 and CDR2 from the germline V gene are SGHRS and YFSETQ. V was shortened by 1 base and J by 1 base, with 6 bases between the two germline ends. There are 14 residues in the CDR3. For the CDR3, the DNA is TGCGCCAGCAGCTTGACACTATCCTACAATGAGCAGTTCTTC. Encoded protein: CASSLTLSYNEQFF.

This clonotype is labeled medium-sized. The gene calls are TRBV20-1 and TRBJ2-1, with D perhaps assigned TRBD1 or TRBD2 (5 bases each). This CDR3 region has 12 residues. Germline values: CDR1 DFQATT, CDR2 SNEGSKA (reference sequence). The V end was cut by 6 bases, the J end by 5 bases, with 11 bases between. CDR3 region: CSAGPWDNEQFF. The CDR3 DNA sequence: TGCAGTGCGGGACCGTGGGACAATGAGCAGTTCTTC.

There are many counts of this clonotype. The chain has TRBV7-2 and TRBJ2-3; perhaps TRBD2 as D (5 bases). The germline V gene has CDR1 SGHTA and CDR2 FQGNSA. The CDR3 totals 12 residues. V gave up 9 bases and J gave up 0 bases, with 7 bases separating them. In DNA, the CDR3 is TGTGCCAGTAGCGTTAGCACAGATACGCAGTATTTT. It yields the protein CASSVSTDTQYF.

The rearrangement joins TRBV7-9 to TRBJ1-5; TRBD1 matches 8 bases. The CDR3 runs to 14 residues. The germline gives CDR1 SEHNR, CDR2 FQNEAQ (reference sequence). V shed 5 bases and J 6 bases; nucleotides not matched to a gene: 6. The CDR3 is CASSAQGGSQPQHF. DNA of the CDR3: TGTGCCAGCAGCGCACAGGGGGGCAGTCAGCCCCAGCATTTT.